Below, one T cell receptor (beta chain) is given with its context. This clone was picked up a small number of times. Its binding antigen is unknown. No much larger clone is present one base from it, and per-base qualities are unavailable. Trimming removed 3 bases from V and 1 base from J, leaving 9 bases between the germline ends. The CDR3 has 14 amino acids, counting the end cysteine and phenylalanine. Only the CDR3 portion is preserved as DNA: 42 bases, with reading frame beginning at the first base. In the germline V gene (reference sequence), CDR1 corresponds to LNHDA and CDR2 to SQIVND. These data are taken from a study of cytomegalovirus exposure and HLA in healthy donors (dated by TCRdb to 2016 to 2017). The study in broad terms: According to an earlier analysis of around 600 of the donors, some 170 million T cells yielded roughly 100 million unique TCR beta sequences and about 280 Gb of sequence data. An early release that covered about 600 HLA-typed donors contained about 300 gigabases of sequencing data and around 85 million unique TCR sequences. Of the 398 genotyped donors, roughly 80% fell in the genetic ancestry cluster associated with self-reported Caucasian donors. The study was designed to test whether signatures of past pathogen exposure could be identified by cataloging public T cell receptors. The study profiled the T cell repertoires of more than 500 subjects by immunosequencing and related them to cytomegalovirus serostatus. Along with the approximately 650-subject first cohort, a separate validation cohort of around 110 different subjects was used. To predict cytomegalovirus infection status, the study brought together high-throughput TCR immunosequencing, statistical association of individual TCRs with disease status, and machine learning. A later analysis re-analyzed previously published TCR beta repertoires from about 730 donors and added high-resolution HLA genotyping to study TCR occurrence patterns. Rather than drawing on any new phenotypic data, the later analysis identified candidate immune exposures from TCR beta sequences and the way those sequences occurred across donors. In an earlier analysis of several hundred of the donors, high-throughput TCR beta sequencing was used to judge whether each TCR beta V gene segment behaved as functional or pseudogenic. Donor age, sex, ethnicity and CMV serostatus were compiled alongside the repertoire data. In a later genetic analysis, genome-wide SNP genotypes for about 55% of the roughly 670 donors were used, and that subset was treated as a discovery cohort. Every discovery cohort repertoire had been produced on one sequencing platform. Class I and class II HLA loci were covered by the typing at four-digit resolution. Typing coverage varied by locus: roughly 629-640 donors for A, B, C, DRB1 and DQB1; more than 500 for DQA1; over 600 for DPA1; 400 to 480 for DPB1. About five DR-DQ haplotypes were handled as single units for association and clustering, since linkage in the cohort was strong. Across approximately 400 genotyped donors of the cohort, an average of about 220,000 unique TCR beta nucleotide sequences per donor were sequenced, and approximately 19% of those sequences were non-productive. What the study reported, not specific to this receptor: While some public TCRs were present in many individuals, most TCR sequences turned up only very rarely across donors. The authors suggested that the approach could potentially be extended to other disease states and immunological phenotypes. In vitro tests confirmed that three of the cytomegalovirus-associated TCR beta chains recognize cytomegalovirus antigens. Compared with the approximately 670-donor mean, donors in an Asian-associated ancestry cluster had fewer N-insertions in productive TCRs, according to a later genetic analysis. Because HLA typing was missing for some donors at each locus, association tests included only the typed subset. In an earlier analysis of roughly 500 of the donors, most TCR beta V segments appeared in productive rearrangements about 87% or about 30% of the time, broadly matching IMGT annotations. Most CMV-associated TCR beta chains appeared to be HLA-restricted in a later analysis, and the HLA associations seemed to be driven largely by CMV exposure. In a later analysis, some 18,000 TCR beta sequences were associated with specific HLA alleles at a false discovery rate of 0.05. Because counts were too low, 15 or so rarely observed V segments, including chromosome 9 orphons, were excluded from the earlier analysis of about 500 of the donors. In a later analysis, HLA-associated TCR beta chains showed more clonal expansion and lower generation probabilities than non-associated chains that were equally common. Immune exposure information for the cohort was limited to CMV serostatus. Roughly uniform sequencing depth across donors was assumed in presence/absence analyses, although this assumption may not hold. A further reported finding was that TCR beta sequences accurately predicted the HLA-A and HLA-B alleles for most subjects in the first cohort. The study listed approximately 150 TCR beta chains as associated with cytomegalovirus. Assigning TCR associations to individual alleles was difficult when HLA alleles, especially DR and DQ, strongly co-occurred. Some IMGT-functional V segments, including TRBV6-2 and TRBV6-3, could not be distinguished by the 87-base-pair reads and were therefore excluded. Linkage disequilibrium might explain the correlated functional status among segregating V segments, but an unknown experimental factor could not be excluded. V-gene and J-gene trimming of TCR beta chains was associated with a missense DCLRE1C variant in a later genetic analysis, and the association was replicated in an independent cohort. In a later analysis, TCR association rates were found to vary across HLA loci, with the most associated TCRs seen for DRB1 alleles and the fewest for HLA-C alleles. A cluster of highly shared sequence variants was judged likely to represent a technical artifact of the sequencing pipeline. In a later analysis, several top co-occurrence clusters were reported to appear linked to parvovirus B19, influenza, CMV and Epstein-Barr virus. In both the original and validation cohorts, the classifier was reported to diagnose cytomegalovirus status with high specificity and sensitivity. The cohort was sequenced for TCR beta chains only, and without alpha or paired-chain data the features that could be detected were limited.

Library preparation employed the immunoSEQ multiplex PCR assay. For the multiplex PCR, a mixture combining 60 forward primers for TCR Vbeta segments and 13 reverse primers for TCR Jbeta segments was used. Amplification of the CDR3 region of rearranged TCR beta genes was performed with a multiplex PCR assay on genomic DNA. The amplified TCR beta libraries were sequenced on the Illumina HiSeq System as 87-base-pair reads. The authors' analysis ran thus. A later analysis counted some 80 million unique TCR beta chains across the approximately 700 repertoires, and 9.5 million to 11 million of these chains were shared by at least two donors. Raw reads were error-corrected and collapsed into unique sequences with a nearest-neighbor algorithm that merged closely related sequences to remove PCR and sequencing errors. Alignment of CDR3 sequences to IMGT reference sequences was used to assign V, D and J gene segments. For a sequence to be retained, a match of at least six nucleotides to both a V gene segment and a J gene segment was required. Rearrangements were classified as productive when the CDR3 lacked stop codons and remained in frame with V and J, and all other rearrangements were classified as non-productive. CDR3 was defined by IMGT convention, running from the second conserved V-encoded cysteine to the conserved J-encoded phenylalanine. The earlier analysis of 587 of the donors excluded any sequence lacking an unambiguous match to a single V gene segment. An earlier analysis of a few hundred of the donors called V segments functional above 56.7% productive rearrangements and segregating when the between-donor standard deviation exceeded 5%. A statistical classification framework was developed to diagnose cytomegalovirus status using the catalog of TCR beta chain sequences. In a later analysis, V and J genes were assigned by comparing TCR nucleotide sequences against IMGT/GENE-DB human TR gene sequences. A later analysis assigned CDR3 sequences and most-parsimonious VDJ recombination scenarios with the TCRdist pipeline. In a later analysis, every TCR beta chain was defined by the combination of its CDR3 amino acid sequence and its V-gene family, and reads without a unique V-gene family were dropped. A later analysis removed nearly 600 highly shared, low-generation-probability nucleotide sequences to deal with suspected cross-contamination and a sequencing artifact. In a later analysis, a clonal expansion index for each public chain was calculated from normalized within-repertoire ranks of inferred template counts. In a later analysis, generation probabilities were computed with a VDJ recombination model fitted to out-of-frame rearrangements, and the resulting probabilities were checked against IGoR. Hypergeometric tests were used in a later analysis to score TCR-TCR, TCR-HLA and TCR-CMV co-occurrence, with a repertoire-size bias correction applied to the TCR pairs. In a later analysis, false discovery rates were estimated by permuting HLA or CMV assignments 20 times. A later analysis grouped co-occurring TCRs with DBSCAN, adding TCRdist sequence similarity when clustering within HLA-allele-positive subsets. Co-occurrence clustering excluded repertoires with fewer than 30,000 or more than 120,000 public chains, plus five with anomalous nucleotide sharing. The clones in this table, taken by TCRdb from immuneACCESS, are in-frame only. Not every clone is retained; where verified, under half of the shortfall comes from an unresolved V gene, and the cause of the rest is unknown. Clonal size and the V and J genes are those of that table, whereas D and trimming came from the DNA. The sample profile shows 80,000 to 100,000 clones; about 83% of them were found once. The ten largest clones take up around 3.6% of the sample.

In total, roughly 670 healthy bone marrow donors made up the cohort. At the time of sampling, all cohort members were nominally healthy, though unrecorded immune exposures were likely present. The donor tested CMV seropositive and was one of the 289 seropositive cohort members. A peripheral blood sample was provided by each donor, and peripheral blood mononuclear cells were used for TCR beta sequencing. The Qiagen DNeasy Blood Extraction Kit was used to extract genomic DNA from the blood cell samples. Sequenced material: PBMCs. The chain uses TRBV19 and TRBJ1-2, with a tentative D gene TRBD1 over 5 matching bases. This TCR came from a female donor in good health and CMV-seropositive. The nucleotide sequence is given as TGTGCCAGTAGTATGGCCAGGGATAACTATGGCTACACCTTC. Translated, this is CASSMARDNYGYTF.